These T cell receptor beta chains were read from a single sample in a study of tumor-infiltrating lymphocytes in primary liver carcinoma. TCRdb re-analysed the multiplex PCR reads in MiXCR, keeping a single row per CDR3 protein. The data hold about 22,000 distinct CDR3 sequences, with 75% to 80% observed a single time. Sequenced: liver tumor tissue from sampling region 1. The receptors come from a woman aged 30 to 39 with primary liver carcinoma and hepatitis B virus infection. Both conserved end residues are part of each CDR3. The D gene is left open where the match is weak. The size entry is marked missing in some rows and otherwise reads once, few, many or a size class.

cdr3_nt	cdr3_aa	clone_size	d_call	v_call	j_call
TGTGCCAGCAGCACCTCCGGACTGGAATTCTACGAGCAGTACTTC	CASSTSGLEFYEQYF	-	-	TRBV11-2	TRBJ2-7
TGTGCCAGCAGCCCAGCATACGAGCAGTACTTC	CASSPAYEQYF	-	-	TRBV11-2	TRBJ2-7
TGTGCCAGCAGCGTAGCAGGAGGTCTGGCCAAAAGCATTCAGTACTTC	CASSVAGGLAKSIQYF	-	-	TRBV9	TRBJ2-4
TGCGCCAACAGTCACACAGAGCTGGTCAATGAGCAGTTCTTC	CANSHTELVNEQFF	-	-	TRBV4-3	TRBJ2-1
TGTGCCAGCAGTCATCAGTACATAGATATGCAGTATTTT	CASSHQYIDMQYF	-	-	TRBV12-3/TRBV12-4	TRBJ2-3
TGTGCCAGCTGTATAAGGGATGAAGTTTTCTTT	CASCIRDEVFF	-	-	TRBV28	TRBJ1-1
TGTGCCAGCAGTTACTCCCCTAGCACTAATGAGCAGTTCTTC	CASSYSPSTNEQFF	-	-	TRBV6-5	TRBJ2-1
TGTGCCAGCAGTCAGACAGGGTCTGAAGCTTTCTTT	CASSQTGSEAFF	-	TRBD1	TRBV11-3	TRBJ1-1
TGTGCCAACATCATAGACGGACACCCTCCACCCACAGATACGCAGTATTTT	CANIIDGHPPPTDTQYF	-	-	TRBV5-4	TRBJ2-3
TGTGCCAGCAGTTCCGGACAGTCCTACGAGCAGTACTTC	CASSSGQSYEQYF	-	-	TRBV11-2	TRBJ2-7
TGTGTCAGCTCGGCACAGTTGTTGAGAAACACCATATATTTT	CVSSAQLLRNTIYF	-	-	TRBV28	TRBJ1-3
TGTGCCCATCATGGCGCTTCGTTGCCTTACACCGGGGAGCTGTTTTTT	CAHHGASLPYTGELFF	-	-	TRBV25-1	TRBJ2-2
TGTGCAAGCAGCACCATACCCGAACATGGGGCCTATGGCTACACCTTC	CASSTIPEHGAYGYTF	-	-	TRBV6-5	TRBJ1-2
TGTGCCAGCATTCAGAGGGGGGGTGGAGGTTACACCTTC	CASIQRGGGGYTF	-	-	TRBV11-2	TRBJ1-2
TGCGTCAGCAGCGCGACGAGGAGGCAAGAGACCCAGAACTTC	CVSSATRRQETQNF	once	-	TRBV4-3	TRBJ2-5
TGTGCCAGCAGCTTAGATCGGTCTGTAACCTGGGAGCTATTTTTT	CASSLDRSVTWELFF	-	-	TRBV11-2	TRBJ2-2
TGTGCCAGCAGCACGGGAGAGGGGTCCAGGGAGCTGTTTTTT	CASSTGEGSRELFF	-	-	TRBV11-2	TRBJ2-2
TGCAGCGTTGACTCTTCTCTCGAGCAGTTCTTC	CSVDSSLEQFF	once	-	TRBV29-1	TRBJ2-1
TGTACCAGCAGTCCGCGGACAGGATTCACCTGGGAGCTGTTTTTT	CTSSPRTGFTWELFF	-	TRBD1	TRBV6-5	TRBJ2-2
TGCGCCAGCAGCTGGGGCGCTGTATACTCAACCTACAATGAGCAGTTCTTC	CASSWGAVYSTYNEQFF	few	-	TRBV5-1	TRBJ2-1
TGCGCCAGCAGCTTAACAGGGCGCGAAGAGACCCGGTACTTC	CASSLTGREETRYF	-	-	TRBV11-1	TRBJ2-5
TGTGCCAGCAGCTTGGGGGCTACGGGGCGAGAGACCCAGTACTTC	CASSLGATGRETQYF	-	-	TRBV5-5	TRBJ2-5
TGTATCAGCAGCTTAGAAACAGGGGGCACTGAGGCTTTCTTT	CISSLETGGTEAFF	-	TRBD1	TRBV11-3	TRBJ1-1
TGTGCCAGCAGCTGGGACGGAACCCAAGAGACCCAGTACTTC	CASSWDGTQETQYF	few	-	TRBV11-2	TRBJ2-5
TGTGCCAGCAATCCACGGACAGGGTTCACCGGGGAGCTGGTTTTT	CASNPRTGFTGELVF	-	TRBD1	TRBV6-5	TRBJ2-2
TGTGCCAGCAGTTCCCTGGGAAGCAGGAGGAATGAGCAGCTCTTC	CASSSLGSRRNEQLF	-	-	TRBV28	TRBJ2-1
TGTGCCAGCAGCTTTGGGACGCATATGGCGCTGCAGTATTTT	CASSFGTHMALQYF	-	-	TRBV11-3	TRBJ2-3
TGTGCCAGCTTGATTACGGTGAACTACGAGCAGTACTTC	CASLITVNYEQYF	-	-	TRBV11-2	TRBJ2-7
TGTGCCAGCAGCCCTCGGGACAGGGGGCGCAACAGTTGGAGTAACACTGAAGCTTTCTTT	CASSPRDRGRNSWSNTEAFF	-	TRBD1	TRBV11-2	TRBJ1-1
TGTGCCAGCAGCCCCTGGAGCACAGATACGCAGTATTTT	CASSPWSTDTQYF	few	-	TRBV11-2	TRBJ2-3